These 4 T cell receptor beta chains share one sample of origin, sequenced in a study of neoadjuvant anti-PD-1 for oral cavity cancer. Time point specified: after neoadjuvant nivolumab, at surgical resection. TCRdb's table, derived via immunoSEQ multiplex PCR, lists solely in-frame clones and lacks some. The table shows tens of thousands of clones, with roughly 35% occurring only once. The material was tumor tissue, obtained after nivolumab (anti-PD-1) treatment. Source of these receptors: a person between 40 and 80 years old with oral cavity squamous cell carcinoma.

This clone was counted a single time. The chain has TRBV9 and TRBJ1-2, with 7 bases lining up with TRBD1. This CDR3 spans 18 amino acids. Losses at the gene ends were 4 bases for V and 0 bases for J; bases not matched to a gene: 15. Germline V gives CDR1 SGDLS, CDR2 YYNGEE. The CDR3: CASSSIPWDRRTNYGYTF. The CDR3 region has the DNA TGTGCCAGCAGCTCAATTCCCTGGGACAGAAGAACTAACTATGGCTACACCTTC.

V usage is TRBV5-1 and J usage is TRBJ2-3; the D call may be TRBD1 or TRBD2 (6 bases each). The CDR3 loop spans 15 amino acids. The V end was cut by 6 bases, the J end by 1 base, with 15 bases between. Germline V gives CDR1 SGHRS, CDR2 YFSETQ. CDR3 nucleotides: TGCGCCAGCAACCTAGGGGGGAAAGGCACAGATACGCAGTATTTT. Encoded protein: CASNLGGKGTDTQYF.

This clone was recorded at least ten times. The V and J genes are TRBV5-1 and TRBJ2-1; D gene ambiguous. The V end lost 0 bases, the J end lost 6 bases, and 10 bases lay between the germline ends. The CDR3 runs 14 residues. Per the germline V gene, CDR1 is SGHRS and CDR2 is YFSETQ. The CDR3 sequence is CASSLAGNTNEQFF. In DNA form, the CDR3 reads TGCGCCAGCAGCTTGGCCGGCAACACCAATGAGCAGTTCTTC.

The J gene is TRBJ2-7, the V gene TRBV14; D is perhaps TRBD2 (5 bases). V lost 6 bases to trimming and J lost 5 bases, with 17 bases between them. CDR3 length equals 14 residues. The V gene's germline CDR1 is SGHDN and CDR2 FVKESK. The CDR3 nucleotides read TGTGCCAGCAGTCAAACTAGTTCTAGGAACGAGCAGTACTTC. Translating gives CASSQTSSRNEQYF.